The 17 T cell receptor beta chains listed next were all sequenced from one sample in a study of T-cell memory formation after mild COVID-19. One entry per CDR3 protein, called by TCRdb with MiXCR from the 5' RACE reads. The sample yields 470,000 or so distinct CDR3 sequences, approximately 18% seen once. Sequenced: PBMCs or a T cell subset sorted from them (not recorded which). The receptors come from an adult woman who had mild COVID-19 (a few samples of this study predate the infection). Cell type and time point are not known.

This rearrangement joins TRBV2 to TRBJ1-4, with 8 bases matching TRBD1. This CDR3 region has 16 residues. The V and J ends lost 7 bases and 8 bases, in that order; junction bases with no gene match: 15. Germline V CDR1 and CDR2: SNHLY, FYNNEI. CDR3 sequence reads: CASKKSTGGLSEKLFF. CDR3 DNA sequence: TGTGCCAGCAAAAAGAGTACAGGGGGTTTATCGGAAAAACTGTTTTTT.

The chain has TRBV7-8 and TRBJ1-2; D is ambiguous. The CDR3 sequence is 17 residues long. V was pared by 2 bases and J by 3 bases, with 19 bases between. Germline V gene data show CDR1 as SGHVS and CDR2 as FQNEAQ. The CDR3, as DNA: TGTGCCAGCAGCTTATTCGTCCGGGAGGTTGAGGACTATGGCTACACCTTC. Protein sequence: CASSLFVREVEDYGYTF.

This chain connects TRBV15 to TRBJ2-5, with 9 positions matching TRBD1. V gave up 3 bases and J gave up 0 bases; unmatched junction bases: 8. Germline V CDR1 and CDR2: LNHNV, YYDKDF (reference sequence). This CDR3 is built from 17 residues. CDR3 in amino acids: CATSRGPDRGYQETQYF. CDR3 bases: TGTGCCACCAGCAGGGGTCCGGACAGGGGATACCAAGAGACCCAGTACTTC.

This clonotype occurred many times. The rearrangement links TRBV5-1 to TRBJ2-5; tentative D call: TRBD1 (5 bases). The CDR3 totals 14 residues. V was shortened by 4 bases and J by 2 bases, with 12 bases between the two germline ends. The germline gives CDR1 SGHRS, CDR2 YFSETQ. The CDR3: CASSGQGRQETQYF. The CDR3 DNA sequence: TGCGCCAGCAGCGGGCAGGGCCGTCAAGAGACCCAGTACTTC.

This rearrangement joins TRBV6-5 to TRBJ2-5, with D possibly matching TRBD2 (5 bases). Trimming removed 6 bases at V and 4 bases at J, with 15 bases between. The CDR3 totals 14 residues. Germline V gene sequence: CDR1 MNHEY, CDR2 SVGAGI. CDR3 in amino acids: CASRPLSGLETQYF. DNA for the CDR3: TGTGCCAGCAGGCCTCTTTCGGGATTAGAGACCCAGTACTTC.

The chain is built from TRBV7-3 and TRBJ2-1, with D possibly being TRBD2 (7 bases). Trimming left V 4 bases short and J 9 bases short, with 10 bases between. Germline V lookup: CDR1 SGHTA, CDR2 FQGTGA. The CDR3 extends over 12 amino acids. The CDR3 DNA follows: TGTGCCAGCAGCTACGGGGGGCGTGAGCAGTTCTTC. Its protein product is CASSYGGREQFF.

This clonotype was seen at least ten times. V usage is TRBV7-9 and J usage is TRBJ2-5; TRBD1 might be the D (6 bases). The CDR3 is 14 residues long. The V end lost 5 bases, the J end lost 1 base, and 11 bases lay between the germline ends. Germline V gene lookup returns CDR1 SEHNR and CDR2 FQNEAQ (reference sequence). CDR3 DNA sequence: TGTGCCAGCAGCCCCTGGACAGCCCAAGAGACCCAGTACTTC. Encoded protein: CASSPWTAQETQYF.

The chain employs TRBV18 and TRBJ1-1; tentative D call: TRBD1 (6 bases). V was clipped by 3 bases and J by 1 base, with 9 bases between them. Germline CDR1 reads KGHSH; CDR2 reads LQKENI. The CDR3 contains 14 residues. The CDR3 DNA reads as TGTGCCAGCTCACCGGGACACACGAACACTGAAGCTTTCTTT. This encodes CASSPGHTNTEAFF.

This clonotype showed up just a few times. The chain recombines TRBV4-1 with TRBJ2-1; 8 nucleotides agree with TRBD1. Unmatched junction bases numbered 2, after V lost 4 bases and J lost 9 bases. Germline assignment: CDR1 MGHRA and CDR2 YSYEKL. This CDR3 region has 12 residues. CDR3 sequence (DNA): TGCGCCAGCAGCCGGACAGGGAGTGAGCAGTTCTTC. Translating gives CASSRTGSEQFF.

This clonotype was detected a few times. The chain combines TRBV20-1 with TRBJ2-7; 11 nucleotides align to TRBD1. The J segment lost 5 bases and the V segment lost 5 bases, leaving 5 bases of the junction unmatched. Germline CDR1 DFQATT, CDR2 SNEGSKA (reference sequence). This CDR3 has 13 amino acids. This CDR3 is CSAWTGGYNEQYF. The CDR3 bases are TGCAGTGCTTGGACAGGGGGCTACAACGAGCAGTACTTC.

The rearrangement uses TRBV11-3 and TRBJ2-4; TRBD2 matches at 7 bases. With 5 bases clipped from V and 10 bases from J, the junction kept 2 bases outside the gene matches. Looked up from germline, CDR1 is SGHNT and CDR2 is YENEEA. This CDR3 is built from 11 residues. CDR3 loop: CASSAGVIQYF. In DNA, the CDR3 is TGTGCCAGCAGCGCGGGAGTTATTCAGTACTTC.

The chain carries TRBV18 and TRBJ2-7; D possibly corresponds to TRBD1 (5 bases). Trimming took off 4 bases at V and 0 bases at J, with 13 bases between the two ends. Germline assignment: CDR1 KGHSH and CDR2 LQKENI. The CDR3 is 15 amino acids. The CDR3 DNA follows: TGTGCCAGCTCACAGACCAGGGCAAGCTCCTACGAGCAGTACTTC. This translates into CASSQTRASSYEQYF.

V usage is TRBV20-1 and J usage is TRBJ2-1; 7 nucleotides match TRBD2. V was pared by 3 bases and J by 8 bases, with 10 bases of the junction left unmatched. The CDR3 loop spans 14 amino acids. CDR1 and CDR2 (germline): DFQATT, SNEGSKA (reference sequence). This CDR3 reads CSASGLAARDEQFF. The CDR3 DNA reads TGCAGTGCTAGCGGGCTAGCGGCTCGGGATGAGCAGTTCTTC.

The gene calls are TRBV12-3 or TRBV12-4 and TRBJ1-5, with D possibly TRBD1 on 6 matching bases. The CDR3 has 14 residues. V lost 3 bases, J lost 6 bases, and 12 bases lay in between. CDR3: CASSLGGLGQPQHF. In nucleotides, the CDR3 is TGTGCCAGCAGTTTGGGGGGGCTTGGTCAGCCCCAGCATTTT.

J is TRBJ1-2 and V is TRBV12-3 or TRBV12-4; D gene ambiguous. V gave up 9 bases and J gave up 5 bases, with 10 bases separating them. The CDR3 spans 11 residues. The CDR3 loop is CASESGYGYTF. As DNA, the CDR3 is TGTGCCAGTGAATCTGGGTATGGCTACACCTTC.

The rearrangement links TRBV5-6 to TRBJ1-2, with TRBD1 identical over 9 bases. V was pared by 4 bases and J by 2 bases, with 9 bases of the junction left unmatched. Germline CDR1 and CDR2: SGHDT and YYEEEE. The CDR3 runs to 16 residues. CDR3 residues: CASSTEVGTGNYGYTF. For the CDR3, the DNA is TGTGCCAGCAGCACTGAAGTTGGGACAGGGAACTATGGCTACACCTTC.

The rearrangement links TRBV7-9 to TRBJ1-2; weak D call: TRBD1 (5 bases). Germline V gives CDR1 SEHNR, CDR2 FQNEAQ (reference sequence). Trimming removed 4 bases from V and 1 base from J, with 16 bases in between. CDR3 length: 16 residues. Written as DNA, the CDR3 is TGTGCCAGCAGCTACCAATATTCGGGGCTTAACTATGGCTACACCTTC. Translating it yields CASSYQYSGLNYGYTF.